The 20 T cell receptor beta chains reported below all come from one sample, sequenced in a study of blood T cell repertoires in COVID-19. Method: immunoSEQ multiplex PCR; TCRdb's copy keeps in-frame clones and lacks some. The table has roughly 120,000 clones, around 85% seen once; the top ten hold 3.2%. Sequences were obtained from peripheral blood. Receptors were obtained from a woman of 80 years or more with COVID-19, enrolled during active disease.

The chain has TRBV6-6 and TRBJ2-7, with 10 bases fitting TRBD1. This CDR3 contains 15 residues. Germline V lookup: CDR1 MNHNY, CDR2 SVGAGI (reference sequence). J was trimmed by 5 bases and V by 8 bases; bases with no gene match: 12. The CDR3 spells CASLGRDRGGDEQYF. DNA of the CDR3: TGTGCCAGCTTAGGGCGGGACAGGGGCGGCGACGAGCAGTACTTC.

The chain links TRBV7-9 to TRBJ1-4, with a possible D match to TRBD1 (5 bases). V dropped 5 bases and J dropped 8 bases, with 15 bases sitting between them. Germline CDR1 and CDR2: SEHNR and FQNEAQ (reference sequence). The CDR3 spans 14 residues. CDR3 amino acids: CASSPGTGGEKLFF. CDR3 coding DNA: TGTGCCAGCAGCCCCGGGACGGGGGGGGAAAAACTGTTTTTT.

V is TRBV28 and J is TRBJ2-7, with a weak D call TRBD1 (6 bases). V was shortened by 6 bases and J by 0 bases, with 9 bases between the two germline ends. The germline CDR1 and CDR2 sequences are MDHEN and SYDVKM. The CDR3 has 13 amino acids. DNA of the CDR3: TGTGCCAGCAGCGGACAGAACTCCTACGAGCAGTACTTC. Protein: CASSGQNSYEQYF.

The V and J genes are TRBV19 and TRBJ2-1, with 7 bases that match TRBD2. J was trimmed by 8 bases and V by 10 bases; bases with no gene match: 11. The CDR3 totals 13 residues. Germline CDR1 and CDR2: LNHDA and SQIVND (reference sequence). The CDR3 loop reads CATRDYSRDEQFF. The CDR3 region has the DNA TGTGCCACCCGGGACTACTCGAGGGATGAGCAGTTCTTC. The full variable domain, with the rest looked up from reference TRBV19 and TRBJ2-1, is DGGITQSPKYLFRKEGQNVTLSCEQNLNHDAMYWYRQDPGQGLRLIYYSQIVNDFQKGDIAEGYSVSREKKESFPLTVTSAQKNPTAFYLCATRDYSRDEQFFGPGTRLTVL.

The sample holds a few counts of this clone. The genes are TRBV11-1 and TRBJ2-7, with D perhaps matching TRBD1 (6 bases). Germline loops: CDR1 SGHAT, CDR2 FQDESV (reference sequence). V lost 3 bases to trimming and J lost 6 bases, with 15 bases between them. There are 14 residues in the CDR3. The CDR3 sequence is CASSFAGERVEQYF. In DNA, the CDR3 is TGTGCCAGCAGCTTCGCAGGGGAGAGGGTCGAGCAGTACTTC. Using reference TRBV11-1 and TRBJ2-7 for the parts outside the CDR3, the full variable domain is EAEVAQSPRYKITEKSQAVAFWCDPISGHATLYWYRQILGQGPELLVQFQDESVVDDSQLPKDRFSAERLKGVDSTLKIQPAELGDSAMYLCASSFAGERVEQYFGPGTRLTVT.

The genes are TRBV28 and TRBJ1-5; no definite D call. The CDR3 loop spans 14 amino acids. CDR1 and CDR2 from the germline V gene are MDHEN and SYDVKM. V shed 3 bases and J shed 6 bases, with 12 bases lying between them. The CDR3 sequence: CASSFRAGVQPQHF. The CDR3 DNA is TGTGCCAGCAGTTTTCGTGCCGGGGTTCAGCCCCAGCATTTT.

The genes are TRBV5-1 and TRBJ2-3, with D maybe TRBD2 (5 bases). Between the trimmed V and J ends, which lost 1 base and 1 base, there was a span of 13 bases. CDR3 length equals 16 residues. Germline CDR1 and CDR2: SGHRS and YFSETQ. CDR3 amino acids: CASSLNGRGRTDTQYF. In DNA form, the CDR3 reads TGCGCCAGCAGCTTGAACGGGCGCGGGCGCACAGATACGCAGTATTTT.

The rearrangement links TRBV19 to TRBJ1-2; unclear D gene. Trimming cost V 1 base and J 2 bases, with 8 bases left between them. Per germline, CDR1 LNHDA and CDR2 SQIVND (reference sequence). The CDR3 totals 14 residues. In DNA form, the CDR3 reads TGTGCCAGTAGTATAGGACACCCAAACTATGGCTACACCTTC. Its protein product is CASSIGHPNYGYTF.

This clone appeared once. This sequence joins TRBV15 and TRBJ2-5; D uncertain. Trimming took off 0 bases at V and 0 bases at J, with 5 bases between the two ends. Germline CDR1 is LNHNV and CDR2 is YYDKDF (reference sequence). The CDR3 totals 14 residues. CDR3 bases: TGTGCCACCAGCAGAGAGGGCAACCAAGAGACCCAGTACTTC. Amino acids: CATSREGNQETQYF.

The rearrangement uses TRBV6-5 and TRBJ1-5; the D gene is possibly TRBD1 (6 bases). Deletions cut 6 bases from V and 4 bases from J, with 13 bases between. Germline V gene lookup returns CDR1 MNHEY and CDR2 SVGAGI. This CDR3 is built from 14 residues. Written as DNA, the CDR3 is TGTGCCAGCAGGATGACAGGTAATAATCAGCCCCAGCATTTT. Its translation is CASRMTGNNQPQHF.

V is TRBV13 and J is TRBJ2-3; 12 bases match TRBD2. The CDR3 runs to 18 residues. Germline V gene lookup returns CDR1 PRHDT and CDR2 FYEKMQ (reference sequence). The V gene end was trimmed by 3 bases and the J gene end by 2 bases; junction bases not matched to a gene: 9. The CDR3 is CASSFRLAGGPNTDTQYF. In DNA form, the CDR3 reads TGTGCCAGCAGCTTCCGGCTAGCGGGAGGGCCGAACACAGATACGCAGTATTTT. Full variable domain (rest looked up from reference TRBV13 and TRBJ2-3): AAGVIQSPRHLIKEKRETATLKCYPIPRHDTVYWYQQGPGQDPQFLISFYEKMQSDKGSIPDRFSAQQFSDYHSELNMSSLELGDSALYFCASSFRLAGGPNTDTQYFGPGTRLTVL.

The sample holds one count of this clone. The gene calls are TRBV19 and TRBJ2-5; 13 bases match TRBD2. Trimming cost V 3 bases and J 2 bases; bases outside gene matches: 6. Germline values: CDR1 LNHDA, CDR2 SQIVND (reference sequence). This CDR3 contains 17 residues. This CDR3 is CASSISGTSGKQETQYF. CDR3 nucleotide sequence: TGTGCCAGTAGTATTTCCGGGACTAGCGGGAAGCAAGAGACCCAGTACTTC. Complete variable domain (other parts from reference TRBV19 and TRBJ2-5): DGGITQSPKYLFRKEGQNVTLSCEQNLNHDAMYWYRQDPGQGLRLIYYSQIVNDFQKGDIAEGYSVSREKKESFPLTVTSAQKNPTAFYLCASSISGTSGKQETQYFGPGTRLLVL.

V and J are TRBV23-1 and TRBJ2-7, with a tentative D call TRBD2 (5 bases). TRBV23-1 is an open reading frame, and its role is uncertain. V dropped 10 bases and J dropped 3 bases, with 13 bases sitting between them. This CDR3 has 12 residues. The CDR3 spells CATEARVYEQYF. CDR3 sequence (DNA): TGCGCCACGGAGGCTAGAGTCTACGAGCAGTACTTC.

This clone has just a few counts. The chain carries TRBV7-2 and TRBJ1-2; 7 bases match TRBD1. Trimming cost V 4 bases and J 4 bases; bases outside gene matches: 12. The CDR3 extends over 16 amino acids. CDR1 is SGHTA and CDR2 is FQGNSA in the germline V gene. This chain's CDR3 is CASSSQGDIFFYGYTF. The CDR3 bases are TGTGCCAGCAGCTCCCAGGGGGACATTTTTTTCTATGGCTACACCTTC.

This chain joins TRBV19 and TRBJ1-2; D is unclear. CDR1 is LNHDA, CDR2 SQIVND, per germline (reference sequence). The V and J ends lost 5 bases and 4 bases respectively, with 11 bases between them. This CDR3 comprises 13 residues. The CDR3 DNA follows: TGTGCCAGTAGTGCCGGGGTCCTCTATGGCTACACCTTC. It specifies CASSAGVLYGYTF.

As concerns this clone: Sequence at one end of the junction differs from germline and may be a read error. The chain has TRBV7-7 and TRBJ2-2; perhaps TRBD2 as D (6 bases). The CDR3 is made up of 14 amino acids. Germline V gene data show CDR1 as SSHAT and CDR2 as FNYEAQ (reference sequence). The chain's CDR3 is CASSSTRSTGELFF. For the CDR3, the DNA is TGTGCTAGCAGTTCGACTAGAAGCACCGGGGAGCTGTTTTTT.

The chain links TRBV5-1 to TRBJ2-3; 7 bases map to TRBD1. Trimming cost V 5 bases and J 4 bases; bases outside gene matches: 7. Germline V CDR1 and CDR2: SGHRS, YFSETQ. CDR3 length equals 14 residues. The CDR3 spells CASRRNTGADTQYF. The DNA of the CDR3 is TGCGCCAGCAGACGGAACACAGGGGCAGATACGCAGTATTTT.

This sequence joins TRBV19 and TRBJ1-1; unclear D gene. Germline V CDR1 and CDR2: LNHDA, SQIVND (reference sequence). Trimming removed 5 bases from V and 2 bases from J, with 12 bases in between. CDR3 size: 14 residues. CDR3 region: CASSPPTINTEAFF. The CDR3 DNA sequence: TGTGCCAGTAGTCCACCGACTATTAACACTGAAGCTTTCTTT.

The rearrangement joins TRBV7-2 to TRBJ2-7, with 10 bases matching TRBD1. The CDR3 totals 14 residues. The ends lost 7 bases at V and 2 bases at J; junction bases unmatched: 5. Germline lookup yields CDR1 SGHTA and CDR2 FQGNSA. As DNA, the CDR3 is TGTGCCAGCACCAAGGGACAGGGGCCCTACGAGCAGTACTTC. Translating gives CASTKGQGPYEQYF.

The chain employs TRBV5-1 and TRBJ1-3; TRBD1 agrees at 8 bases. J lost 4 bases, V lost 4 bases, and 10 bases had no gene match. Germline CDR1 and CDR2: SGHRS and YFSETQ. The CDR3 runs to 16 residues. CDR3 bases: TGCGCCAGCAGCCTGATCGGACAGGGATCAGGAAACACCATATATTTT. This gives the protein CASSLIGQGSGNTIYF.